The next 24 T cell receptor beta chains were all read from a single sample in a study of read filtering for tumor transcriptome and immune sequencing. From approximately 430 ng of RNA, a library with molecular barcoded alpha/delta and beta/gamma adaptors was made. TCRdb fed the reads into MiXCR, producing one record per CDR3 protein. The repertoire consists of about 57,000 distinct CDR3 sequences, with about 15% occurring once and the leading ten covering over 40%. The sample consisted of a population of CD138-negative cells sorted from bone marrow. The receptors come from a donor aged 40 or over with multiple myeloma.

In this sample, this clonotype turned up a few times. The chain links TRBV7-8 to TRBJ2-3, with D tentatively TRBD1 (5 bases). Per the germline V gene, CDR1 is SGHVS and CDR2 is FQNEAQ. CDR3 size: 15 residues. The V gene lost 4 bases and the J gene lost 0 bases, with 11 bases spanning the gap. This CDR3 is CASSSTVPSTDTQYF. The CDR3 DNA reads as TGTGCCAGCAGCTCGACAGTGCCTAGCACAGATACGCAGTATTTT. Looking up the rest from reference TRBV7-8 and TRBJ2-3 gives the full variable domain: GAGVSQSPRYKVAKRGQDVALRCDPISGHVSLFWYQQALGQGPEFLTYFQNEAQLDKSGLPSDRFFAERPEGSVSTLKIQRTQQEDSAVYLCASSSTVPSTDTQYFGPGTRLTVL.

As for this clonotype: Just one base apart from a much larger clone, this may be a read error. The chain uses TRBV14 and TRBJ1-4; 12 bases fit TRBD1. The V gene's germline CDR1 is SGHDN and CDR2 FVKESK. The CDR3 runs to 16 residues. V lost 4 bases, J lost 10 bases, and 10 bases stayed unmatched. CDR3 in amino acids: CASSRGTGGVGRKLFF. In nucleotides, the CDR3 is TGTGCCAGCAGCCGGGGGACAGGGGGCGTAGGACGAAAACTGTTTTTT.

There are a few counts of this clonotype. The rearrangement joins TRBV30 to TRBJ1-1; D is uncertain. Trimming cost V 5 bases and J 1 base, with 14 bases left between them. CDR1 and CDR2 (germline): GTSNPN, SVGIG (reference sequence). This CDR3 has 14 residues. The CDR3 is CAWVKPQTNTEAFF. The DNA for the CDR3 is TGTGCCTGGGTGAAGCCACAGACGAACACTGAAGCTTTCTTT. Combining the CDR3 with reference TRBV30 and TRBJ1-1 gives the whole variable domain SQTIHQWPATLVQPVGSPLSLECTVEGTSNPNLYWYRQAAGRGLQLLFYSVGIGQISSEVPQNLSASRPQDRQFILSSKKLLLSDSGFYLCAWVKPQTNTEAFFGQGTRLTVV.

There are many counts of this clonotype. The chain combines TRBV24-1 with TRBJ2-1; the match to TRBD2 covers 14 bases. Trimming cost V 6 bases and J 7 bases; bases outside gene matches: 10. This CDR3 is 17 amino acids long. Germline V gene lookup returns CDR1 KGHDR and CDR2 SFDVKD. The chain's CDR3 is CATSPTPRTSGRNEQFF. The CDR3 DNA reads TGTGCCACCAGTCCCACGCCCCGGACTAGCGGGAGGAATGAGCAGTTCTTC.

This sequence joins TRBV3-1 and TRBJ2-3; a possible D gene is TRBD2 (6 bases). The CDR3 runs 13 residues. In germline, CDR1 is LGHDT, CDR2 YNNKEL (reference sequence). V lost 0 bases to trimming and J lost 6 bases, with 7 bases between them. The CDR3 bases are TGTGCCAGCAGCCAAGAGGGGAGGGATACGCAGTATTTT. Translated, it gives CASSQEGRDTQYF.

This clonotype has just a few counts. V is TRBV5-1 and J is TRBJ1-4, with 7 bases aligning to TRBD1. After removal of 0 bases from V and 5 bases from J, the junction contained 1 base not matched to a gene. Germline V gene lookup returns CDR1 SGHRS and CDR2 YFSETQ. The CDR3 spans 14 residues. The DNA of the CDR3 is TGCGCCAGCAGCTTGGGAGGGGGCAATGAAAAACTGTTTTTT. Translation: CASSLGGGNEKLFF.

In its sample, this clonotype was seen many times. CDR3 coding DNA: TGCAGTGCTAGGGACGGTCGCACTGAAGCTTTCTTT. Amino acid sequence: CSARDGRTEAFF. The genes are TRBV20-1 and TRBJ1-1; D unresolved. CDR1 is DFQATT and CDR2 is SNEGSKA in the germline V gene (reference sequence). The CDR3 length is 12 residues. The V and J ends lost 3 bases and 4 bases respectively, with 9 bases between them.

This clonotype was seen many times. The gene calls are TRBV4-1 and TRBJ1-2; D not certain. Germline V lookup: CDR1 MGHRA, CDR2 YSYEKL. Trimming removed 0 bases from V and 0 bases from J, with 8 bases in between. The CDR3 runs to 15 residues. The CDR3 reads CASSQDLQANYGYTF. For the CDR3, the DNA is TGCGCCAGCAGCCAAGATTTGCAGGCTAACTATGGCTACACCTTC.

This sequence joins TRBV5-1 and TRBJ2-5; weak D call: TRBD1 (5 bases). This CDR3 contains 13 residues. The V gene lost 0 bases and the J gene lost 7 bases, with 10 bases spanning the gap. Per germline, CDR1 SGHRS and CDR2 YFSETQ. The CDR3 loop reads CASSLEGSMTQYF. CDR3 DNA sequence: TGCGCCAGCAGCTTGGAGGGGTCTATGACCCAGTACTTC.

This clonotype has ten or more counts. This chain joins TRBV7-2 and TRBJ2-5; no definite D call. V was pared by 5 bases and J by 5 bases, with 12 bases between. Germline CDR1 is SGHTA and CDR2 is FQGNSA. The CDR3 spans 13 residues. This CDR3 is CASSRLWAETQYF. CDR3 nucleotides: TGTGCCAGCAGCCGCCTATGGGCCGAGACCCAGTACTTC.

Concerning this clonotype itself: A read error may produce the germline difference seen at one junction end. The rearrangement uses TRBV29-1 and TRBJ1-1; D gene unclear. Germline CDR1 reads SQVTM; CDR2 reads ANQGSEA. The CDR3 contains 14 residues. This chain's CDR3 is CSVEDVVRVTEAFF. CDR3 bases: TGCAGCGTGGAAGATGTAGTTCGGGTCACTGAAGCTTTCTTT.

Ten or more counts support this clonotype. V and J are TRBV4-3 and TRBJ1-1; no clear D. V gave up 0 bases and J gave up 4 bases, with 6 bases separating them. Looked up from germline, CDR1 is LGHNA and CDR2 is YSLEER. The CDR3 runs to 13 residues. The CDR3 loop is CASSQDMGTEAFF. CDR3 DNA sequence: TGCGCCAGCAGCCAAGATATGGGCACTGAAGCTTTCTTT.

This clonotype was recorded at least ten times. The rearrangement joins TRBV3-1 to TRBJ2-1; 9 positions match TRBD1. CDR3 length: 15 amino acids. Germline V gene sequence: CDR1 LGHDT, CDR2 YNNKEL (reference sequence). V lost 6 bases and J lost 5; bases outside the gene matches: 8. CDR3 sequence (DNA): TGTGCCAGCAGACCCCGGGACAGGGACGACAATGAGCAGTTCTTC. Residues: CASRPRDRDDNEQFF.

This clonotype was found many times. The J gene is TRBJ2-1, the V gene TRBV29-1; 8 bases are shared with TRBD1. The germline gives CDR1 SQVTM, CDR2 ANQGSEA. This CDR3 region has 13 residues. CDR3 region: CTLSRGLYNEQFF. The CDR3 DNA follows: TGCACCCTGTCCAGGGGGCTTTACAATGAGCAGTTCTTC.

This clonotype appeared many times. The V gene is TRBV29-1, the J gene TRBJ1-1; TRBD1 matches at 10 bases. Germline CDR1 reads SQVTM; CDR2 reads ANQGSEA. The length of the CDR3 is 13 residues. The trim removed 7 bases at V and 4 bases at J, leaving 6 bases unmatched. The CDR3 DNA reads as TGCAGCGGCCGGGACAGGGGATTCACTGAAGCTTTCTTT. Translating it yields CSGRDRGFTEAFF.

The sample holds many counts of this clonotype. V is TRBV7-9 and J is TRBJ1-2; 7 nucleotides line up with TRBD1. The CDR3 is 16 amino acids. Per the germline V gene, CDR1 is SEHNR and CDR2 is FQNEAQ (reference sequence). V trimming: 4 bases; J trimming: 2 bases; junction bases outside the gene matches: 10. The CDR3 is CASSSLNKGANYGYTF. The DNA of the CDR3 is TGTGCCAGCAGCTCACTAAACAAGGGGGCAAACTATGGCTACACCTTC.

Many counts were recorded for this clonotype. The chain couples TRBV25-1 to TRBJ1-2; maybe TRBD1 (6 bases). V was shortened by 5 bases and J by 0 bases, with 10 bases between the two germline ends. Germline V gene lookup returns CDR1 MGHDK and CDR2 SYGVNS. The CDR3 length is 14 residues. This CDR3 is CASSWDTSNYGYTF. In DNA form, the CDR3 reads TGTGCCAGCAGTTGGGACACATCTAACTATGGCTACACCTTC.

This clonotype has at least ten counts. The chain joins TRBV9 to TRBJ2-2; D possibly corresponds to TRBD2 (5 bases). The CDR3 totals 14 residues. With 3 bases removed from V and 5 bases from J, the gap between germline ends came to 11 bases. Looked up from germline, CDR1 is SGDLS and CDR2 is YYNGEE. CDR3 sequence reads: CASSAEAATGELFF. The CDR3 DNA sequence: TGTGCCAGCAGCGCGGAGGCGGCGACCGGGGAGCTGTTTTTT.

At least ten counts were recorded for this clonotype. The chain recombines TRBV30 with TRBJ1-6, with 9 bases fitting TRBD1. CDR1 is GTSNPN, CDR2 SVGIG, per germline (reference sequence). The CDR3 is 15 residues long. After removal of 2 bases from V and 6 bases from J, the junction contained 5 bases not matched to a gene. The CDR3 bases are TGTGCCTGGAGTACCACGGGACAGGGTAATTCACCCCTCCACTTT. This sequence encodes CAWSTTGQGNSPLHF.

This clonotype appeared many times. The chain combines TRBV7-9 with TRBJ2-7; D not resolved. Trimming shortened V by 5 bases and J by 3 bases, and 8 bases separated the two germline ends. The CDR3 runs 12 residues. Germline V gene data show CDR1 as SEHNR and CDR2 as FQNEAQ (reference sequence). The CDR3 region is CASSRGRYEQYF. DNA of the CDR3: TGTGCCAGCAGCCGAGGCCGCTACGAGCAGTACTTC.

This clonotype was seen at least ten times. The chain has TRBV4-2 and TRBJ2-1; D call uncertain. The CDR3 is made up of 11 amino acids. With 2 bases removed from V and 8 bases from J, the gap between germline ends came to 4 bases. Germline V gene data show CDR1 as LGHNA and CDR2 as YNFKEQ. CDR3 sequence (DNA): TGTGCCAGCAGCCAACGGGATGAGCAGTTCTTC. This gives the protein CASSQRDEQFF.

This clonotype was observed a few times. The chain has TRBV7-9 and TRBJ2-7, with D possibly TRBD2 on 7 matching bases. Per the germline V gene, CDR1 is SEHNR and CDR2 is FQNEAQ (reference sequence). The CDR3 loop spans 12 amino acids. Trimming took off 6 bases at V and 5 bases at J, with 11 bases between the two ends. CDR3 protein: CASRGGAHEQYF. CDR3 nucleotide sequence: TGTGCCAGCAGAGGGGGGGCTCACGAGCAGTACTTC. The full variable domain, completed using reference TRBV7-9 and TRBJ2-7, is DTGVSQNPRHKITKRGQNVTFRCDPISEHNRLYWYRQTLGQGPEFLTYFQNEAQLEKSRLLSDRFSAERPKGSFSTLEIQRTEQGDSAMYLCASRGGAHEQYFGPGTRLTVT.

This clonotype was counted ten times or more. V usage is TRBV6-2 or TRBV6-3 and J usage is TRBJ1-1; TRBD1 aligns across 7 bases. CDR3 length: 14 residues. V trimming: 3 bases; J trimming: 11 bases; junction bases outside the gene matches: 12. Germline V gives CDR1 MNHEY, CDR2 SVGEGT. CDR3 residues: CASSYGGGGILAFF. CDR3 nucleotide sequence: TGTGCCAGCAGTTATGGAGGGGGCGGAATTTTGGCTTTCTTT.

This clonotype has a handful of counts. The genes are TRBV9 and TRBJ2-5; 7 nucleotides align to TRBD1. CDR1 is SGDLS, CDR2 YYNGEE, per germline. J lost 5 bases, V lost 3 bases, and 7 bases had no gene match. CDR3 size: 14 residues. CDR3 region: CASSGQGTRETQYF. Written as DNA, the CDR3 is TGTGCCAGCAGCGGACAGGGTACTCGGGAGACCCAGTACTTC.